This T cell receptor beta chain was observed in a study of blood T cell repertoires in COVID-19. Across the whole study: Samples taken during acute and convalescent COVID-19 were collected in the United States, Italy and Spain. PBMCs, B-cell-depleted T cells, or T cells were the source of the cDNA or gDNA that made up the material.

V was cut by 3 bases and J by 6 bases, with 18 bases left in between. Germline-derived CDR1 and CDR2 are LNHDA and SQIVND (reference sequence). The CDR3 extends over 16 amino acids. The authors' processing: Amplification from reference gene primers served as the basis for estimated nucleated cell counts. Clones were sequenced by immunoSEQ multiplex PCR, and TCRdb holds only the in-frame ones, with some missing. The DNA was the basis for D and trimming; V, J and clone size are from that table. The table lists 150,000 to 200,000 clones, about 85% of them singletons. The sequenced sample was peripheral blood. The sequence was collected from a man in his 70s who had recovered from COVID-19. V and J are TRBV19 and TRBJ2-1, with D possibly being TRBD1 (6 bases). CDR3 DNA: TGTGCCAGTAGTATTGGGACACCCCAAAAAAGCAATGAGCAGTTCTTC. It codes for CASSIGTPQKSNEQFF.